Presented here are 19 T cell receptor beta chains from one specimen sequenced in a study of molecular identifiers for immune sequencing clone quantification (dated by TCRdb to 2017 to 2018). The protocol used for the library was PCR. The data were produced on an Illumina MiSeq. The public reads were reanalyzed by TCRdb: fastp trimming at Q25, MiXCR alignment, in-frame beta chains only. Every entry covers one CDR3 protein and lists the most common genes and DNA from its rows. The sample has roughly 2,200 distinct CDR3 sequences on record, roughly 24% of them singletons. About 9% of the sample belongs to the ten largest clones. The sequenced material came from naive CD8+ T cells from blood, with Jurkat cell RNA spiked in. The cell subset or site label on this specimen signifies: FACS-sorted CD8+CD4-CCR7+CD45RA+ naive T cells. These receptors were taken from a human donor in good health. Some libraries in this study had Jurkat cell RNA spiked in.

V is TRBV27 and J is TRBJ1-1; possible D gene TRBD1, 6 bases. The germline gives CDR1 MNHEY, CDR2 SMNVEV (reference sequence). The CDR3 extends over 15 amino acids. V lost 5 bases to trimming and J lost 0 bases, with 13 bases between them. CDR3 residues: CASSPQTGMNTEAFF. In nucleotides, the CDR3 is TGTGCCAGCAGTCCTCAGACAGGAATGAACACTGAAGCTTTCTTT.

By its share, this clonotype is medium-sized. The V call is TRBV7-9, the J call TRBJ1-4; D remains unclear. There are 14 residues in the CDR3. The germline V gene encodes CDR1 SEHNR and CDR2 FQNEAQ (reference sequence). V was pared by 5 bases and J by 7 bases, with 14 bases between. This CDR3 is CASSPPMGFEKLFF. CDR3 bases: TGTGCCAGCAGCCCCCCTATGGGCTTTGAAAAACTGTTTTTT. Together with reference TRBV7-9 and TRBJ1-4, the CDR3 gives the full variable domain: DTGVSQNPRHKITKRGQNVTFRCDPISEHNRLYWYRQTLGQGPEFLTYFQNEAQLEKSRLLSDRFSAERPKGSFSTLEIQRTEQGDSAMYLCASSPPMGFEKLFFGSGTQLSVL.

This clonotype is deemed medium-sized. This sequence joins TRBV28 and TRBJ2-1; D is unclear. V lost 2 bases, J lost 2 bases, and 10 bases lay in between. The germline V gene has CDR1 MDHEN and CDR2 SYDVKM. This CDR3 spans 15 amino acids. The CDR3 loop reads CASSLPHIPYNEQFF. As DNA, the CDR3 is TGTGCCAGCAGTTTACCACACATTCCCTACAATGAGCAGTTCTTC.

The chain couples TRBV11-2 to TRBJ2-7; TRBD2 aligns across 8 bases. The CDR3 loop spans 16 amino acids. Trimming took 5 bases from V and 4 from J; bases not matched to a gene: 13. CDR1 SGHAT and CDR2 FQNNGV come from the germline V gene. CDR3: CASSPRGVAGFYEQYF. Written as DNA, the CDR3 is TGTGCCAGCAGCCCCCGCGGGGTAGCGGGATTTTACGAGCAGTACTTC. Drawing the rest from reference TRBV11-2 and TRBJ2-7, the complete variable domain is EAGVAQSPRYKIIEKRQSVAFWCNPISGHATLYWYQQILGQGPKLLIQFQNNGVVDDSQLPKDRFSAERLKGVDSTLKIQPAKLEDSAVYLCASSPRGVAGFYEQYFGPGTRLTVT.

Relative to its sample, this clonotype is medium-sized (0.01 to 0.1%). J is TRBJ2-7 and V is TRBV12-3 or TRBV12-4; D is unclear. The CDR3 spans 14 residues. The V and J ends lost 0 bases and 3 bases respectively, with 9 bases between them. CDR3: CASSLAPLGYEQYF. The CDR3 DNA sequence: TGTGCCAGCAGTTTAGCTCCCCTGGGCTACGAGCAGTACTTC.

This clonotype is large (0.1 to 1%) in the sample. This chain uses TRBV4-3 with TRBJ1-2; 9 bases are a match to TRBD1. Germline-derived CDR1 and CDR2 are LGHNA and YSLEER. V lost 3 bases and J lost 4; bases outside the gene matches: 9. The CDR3 length is 16 residues. The CDR3 spells CASSQDYRGPVYGYTF. For the CDR3, the DNA is TGCGCCAGCAGCCAGGATTACAGGGGGCCCGTCTATGGCTACACCTTC.

This rearrangement joins TRBV13 to TRBJ2-1; D uncertain. The CDR3 loop spans 13 amino acids. Germline V gene lookup returns CDR1 PRHDT and CDR2 FYEKMQ (reference sequence). The V end was cut by 3 bases, the J end by 12 bases, with 15 bases between. Here the CDR3 DNA reads TGTGCCAGCAGCTTGATTTCGGGCTTCGCGCAGTTCTTC. This translates into CASSLISGFAQFF.

The chain employs TRBV7-8 and TRBJ1-2; no clear D. V dropped 1 base and J dropped 8 bases, with 5 bases sitting between them. CDR3 size: 11 residues. Germline CDR1 and CDR2: SGHVS and FQNEAQ. The CDR3 protein is CASSLGSGYTF. CDR3 bases: TGTGCCAGCAGCTTAGGTTCCGGCTACACCTTC.

By share, this clonotype counts as medium-sized. The J gene is TRBJ2-1, the V gene TRBV7-8, with D possibly matching TRBD2 (6 bases). The V end was cut by 4 bases, the J end by 8 bases, with 24 bases between. Germline CDR1 reads SGHVS; CDR2 reads FQNEAQ. This CDR3 has 17 amino acids. CDR3 DNA: TGTGCCAGCAGCTCCTGGGTGCTCGGACTGCGGGGCGATGAGCAGTTCTTC. It specifies CASSSWVLGLRGDEQFF.

The chain combines TRBV29-1 with TRBJ2-1; D is uncertain. This CDR3 region has 15 residues. V dropped 2 bases and J dropped 0 bases, with 11 bases sitting between them. Germline CDR1 is SQVTM and CDR2 is ANQGSEA. CDR3 nucleotide sequence: TGCAGCGTTGAACCACTAAGGAGCTCCTACAATGAGCAGTTCTTC. Translated, it gives CSVEPLRSSYNEQFF.

Details on this clonotype: A much larger clone lies a single base off, so this may be a read error. This chain links TRBV6-2 or TRBV6-3 with TRBJ2-2, with TRBD2 identical over 13 bases. CDR1 MNHEY and CDR2 SVGEGT come from the germline V gene. This CDR3 is 17 amino acids long. The junction had 8 bases not matched to a gene; V was cut back by 4 bases and J by 6 bases. The DNA of the CDR3 is TGTGCCAGCAGTTCTCCGGGACTAGCGGGATACGCCGGGGAGCTGTTTTTT. Protein product: CASSSPGLAGYAGELFF.

Within the sample, this clonotype is large. The genes are TRBV7-9 and TRBJ1-1; D call uncertain. V lost 4 bases and J 11 bases, leaving 11 bases between the germline ends. Germline values: CDR1 SEHNR, CDR2 FQNEAQ (reference sequence). This CDR3 region has 11 residues. CDR3 amino acids: CASSSRDGAFF. CDR3 DNA: TGTGCCAGCAGCTCTAGGGATGGGGCTTTCTTT.

The chain couples TRBV4-1 to TRBJ1-2; D is ambiguous. The V end was cut by 1 base, the J end by 8 bases, with 8 bases between. The CDR3 totals 12 residues. CDR1 and CDR2 from the germline V gene are MGHRA and YSYEKL. In nucleotides, the CDR3 is TGCGCCAGCAGCCAAGGTCTCCGCGGCTACACCTTC. This codes for CASSQGLRGYTF.

The chain employs TRBV6-1 and TRBJ2-7; D is ambiguous. Germline V gene lookup returns CDR1 MNHNS and CDR2 SASEGT. The CDR3 covers 11 residues. V lost 4 bases to trimming and J lost 6 bases, with 7 bases between them. Written as DNA, the CDR3 is TGTGCCAGCAGTGTTAGTGGCGAGCAGTACTTC. Translation: CASSVSGEQYF.

By share, this clonotype counts as medium-sized. The chain joins TRBV6-5 to TRBJ2-1, with 10 bases that match TRBD1. Germline V gene data show CDR1 as MNHEY and CDR2 as SVGAGI. The CDR3 runs to 13 residues. V dropped 4 bases and J dropped 7; count of bases not matched to a gene: 1. CDR3 loop: CASSWDRGNEQFF. The CDR3 DNA follows: TGTGCCAGCAGTTGGGACAGGGGTAATGAGCAGTTCTTC.

Judged by abundance, this clonotype is medium-sized. V gene TRBV19 combines with J gene TRBJ1-4, with D perhaps matching TRBD1 (5 bases). V shed 6 bases and J shed 8 bases, with 19 bases lying between them. Germline V gene data show CDR1 as LNHDA and CDR2 as SQIVND (reference sequence). There are 15 residues in the CDR3. DNA for the CDR3: TGTGCCAGTAGCACCTGGGGCGGGACGGAGGAAAAACTGTTTTTT. This encodes CASSTWGGTEEKLFF.

This clonotype rates as large. CDR3 sequence (DNA): TGTGCCAGCAGCCTTAACGGACAGGGGCCGAATGAAAAACTGTTTTTT. Translating it yields CASSLNGQGPNEKLFF. V usage is TRBV7-2 and J usage is TRBJ1-4, with 9 positions matching TRBD1. V lost 5 bases, J lost 5 bases, and 9 bases stayed unmatched. The CDR3 length is 16 residues. Looked up from germline, CDR1 is SGHTA and CDR2 is FQGNSA.

By share, this clonotype counts as medium-sized. The genes are TRBV4-2 and TRBJ1-5; D unclear. Germline lookup yields CDR1 LGHNA and CDR2 YNFKEQ. The CDR3 runs to 14 residues. The ends were cut back, 1 base at V and 3 bases at J, with 7 bases in the middle. The DNA of the CDR3 is TGTGCCAGCAGCCAAGGCCCAATCAATCAGCCCCAGCATTTT. This encodes CASSQGPINQPQHF.

This clonotype is classed as medium-sized (0.01 to 0.1%). The rearrangement links TRBV14 to TRBJ2-5; 8 bases map to TRBD1. CDR1 and CDR2 (germline): SGHDN, FVKESK. V shed 4 bases, J shed 5 bases, and the junction held 6 bases outside the gene matches. The CDR3 sequence is 14 residues long. Here the CDR3 reads CASSRDRLSETQYF. CDR3 in DNA: TGTGCCAGCAGCCGGGACAGGCTGTCCGAGACCCAGTACTTC.